The present T cell receptor beta chain was sequenced within a study of low-dose radiotherapy and immunotherapy resistance in tumors. Turning to the study itself: Intravenous administration to patients comprised nivolumab at 240 mg every two weeks and ipilimumab at 1 mg/kg every six weeks. Daily, from cycle 1 day 1 and for four cycles, patients took oral aspirin 300 mg.

Gene-specific TRAV and TRBV primers were used for first-strand cDNA, covering alpha and beta chains. For amplifying TCRs, the PCR ran for approximately 18 cycles with Phusion, which was used together with a constant-region primer and the adapter on the V primers. Via MiXCR, TCRdb re-called the reads, giving one row per CDR3 protein. The sample holds 54,000 or so distinct CDR3 sequences, approximately 25% seen once. The time point was: before trial treatment. The treatment that donors received included nivolumab, ipilimumab, aspirin, low-dose cyclophosphamide and low-dose radiotherapy. Patients qualified if they had advanced solid tumors that lacked tumor-infiltrating lymphocytes. V shed 5 bases, J shed 11 bases, and the junction held 4 bases outside the gene matches. The CDR3 totals 11 residues. The germline gives CDR1 LNHDA, CDR2 SQIVND (reference sequence).

The chain links TRBV19 to TRBJ1-1, with 8 bases identical to TRBD1. The clonotype originates from a male donor with prostate cancer. The sample in question was PBMCs, obtained before treatment. This CDR3 reads CASSVTGGAFF. In nucleotides, the CDR3 is TGTGCCAGTAGTGTCACAGGGGGGGCTTTCTTT. The full variable domain, completed using reference TRBV19 and TRBJ1-1, is DGGITQSPKYLFRKEGQNVTLSCEQNLNHDAMYWYRQDPGQGLRLIYYSQIVNDFQKGDIAEGYSVSREKKESFPLTVTSAQKNPTAFYLCASSVTGGAFFGQGTRLTVV.